This entry concerns a single T cell receptor beta chain. The CDR3 is 13 residues long. CDR1 is LNHDA, CDR2 SQIVND, per germline (reference sequence). Trimming took 10 bases from V and 10 from J, leaving 19 bases between them. This specimen belongs to a study of blood T cell repertoires in COVID-19. As for the study in general: Sample material is recorded as cDNA or gDNA derived from T cells, B-cell-depleted T cells, or PBMCs.

This table comes from immunoSEQ multiplex PCR, and its TCRdb copy is limited to in-frame clones, with some not included. Of roughly 100,000 clones listed, around 86% were seen once; the top ten hold 3%. J is TRBJ1-4 and V is TRBV19, with D uncertain. Specimen: peripheral blood. The clonotype was recovered from a man in his fifties or sixties with active or convalescent COVID-19. The DNA of the CDR3 is TGTGCCACATCCGACGGGAGCGAGAGAAAACTGTTTTTT. As protein: CATSDGSERKLFF.